A single sample gave rise to the 20 T cell receptor beta chains below, sequenced in a study of T cells after yellow fever vaccination. TCRdb reprocessed the 5' RACE reads with MiXCR, giving one entry per CDR3 protein. This sample has a few hundred thousand distinct CDR3 sequences, with 17% found just once. The specimen was PBMCs, collected about 5 days after the first yellow fever vaccination. These receptor sequences come from a man aged 18 to 29 who received the YFV17D yellow fever vaccine.

This clonotype was counted a few times. This chain uses TRBV5-5 with TRBJ2-3; 7 bases align to TRBD1. The J segment lost 0 bases and the V segment lost 4 bases, leaving 8 bases of the junction unmatched. Germline-derived CDR1 and CDR2 are SGHKS and YYEKEE (reference sequence). The CDR3 has 16 amino acids. In DNA form, the CDR3 reads TGTGCCAGCAGCGCGCACAGGACAGGAAGCACAGATACGCAGTATTTT. Amino acids: CASSAHRTGSTDTQYF.

The table lists this clonotype with a few counts. This sequence joins TRBV12-3 or TRBV12-4 and TRBJ1-2; TRBD1 is a possible D gene (5 bases). Trimming took 6 bases from V and 7 from J, leaving 9 bases between them. The CDR3 extends over 11 amino acids. This CDR3 is CASSRGVGYTF. DNA for the CDR3: TGTGCCAGCAGCCGGGGGGTTGGCTACACCTTC.

The V and J genes are TRBV12-3 or TRBV12-4 and TRBJ2-1; the match to TRBD2 covers 12 bases. Trimming at V came to 7 bases and at J to 7 bases, leaving 14 bases not matched to a gene. CDR3 length equals 17 residues. CDR3 sequence (DNA): TGTGCCAGCATGATGGGGCTAGCGGGGGGGGCCGGGAATGAGCAGTTCTTC. This translates into CASMMGLAGGAGNEQFF.

The V and J genes are TRBV7-9 and TRBJ1-4; TRBD1 aligns across 8 bases. The V gene's germline CDR1 is SEHNR and CDR2 FQNEAQ (reference sequence). CDR3 length: 14 amino acids. The V segment lost 4 bases and the J segment 11 bases; nucleotides outside the gene matches: 9. The CDR3 loop reads CASSSDRGPWKLFF. The DNA for the CDR3 is TGTGCCAGCAGCTCTGACAGGGGACCTTGGAAACTGTTTTTT. Looking up the rest from reference TRBV7-9 and TRBJ1-4 gives the full variable domain: DTGVSQNPRHKITKRGQNVTFRCDPISEHNRLYWYRQTLGQGPEFLTYFQNEAQLEKSRLLSDRFSAERPKGSFSTLEIQRTEQGDSAMYLCASSSDRGPWKLFFGSGTQLSVL.

The V call is TRBV7-9, the J call TRBJ1-3; no clear D gene. V lost 3 bases, J lost 4 bases, and 7 bases lay in between. The CDR3 runs 13 residues. In germline, CDR1 is SEHNR, CDR2 FQNEAQ (reference sequence). CDR3 region: CASSFEVGNTIYF. The CDR3 DNA reads TGTGCCAGCAGCTTCGAGGTCGGAAACACCATATATTTT.

This clonotype appeared a few times. The V call is TRBV5-4, the J call TRBJ2-1, with a weak D call TRBD2 (7 bases). The CDR3 contains 15 residues. V lost 6 bases and J 6 bases, leaving 19 bases between the germline ends. Germline V gives CDR1 SGHNT, CDR2 YYREEE (reference sequence). CDR3 residues: CASTPDGGGRNEQFF. The DNA for the CDR3 is TGTGCCAGCACCCCGGATGGGGGGGGCCGCAATGAGCAGTTCTTC.

The rearrangement joins TRBV27 to TRBJ2-2, with TRBD1 matching 8 bases. The CDR3 is 16 residues long. Germline CDR1 and CDR2: MNHEY and SMNVEV (reference sequence). With 1 base clipped from V and 1 base from J, the junction kept 2 bases outside the gene matches. The CDR3 DNA reads as TGTGCCAGCAGTTTATTTGGACAGGGGAACACCGGGGAGCTGTTTTTT. Protein sequence: CASSLFGQGNTGELFF.

The chain couples TRBV28 to TRBJ1-2; a possible D gene is TRBD1 (6 bases). Per the germline V gene, CDR1 is MDHEN and CDR2 is SYDVKM. The CDR3 is made up of 14 amino acids. V lost 6 bases, J lost 4 bases, and 15 bases lay in between. For the CDR3, the DNA is TGTGCCAGCAGGACCCCGGGACAAGCCTATGGCTACACCTTC. Translated: CASRTPGQAYGYTF.

The chain combines TRBV5-1 with TRBJ2-7, with D possibly matching TRBD1 (5 bases). This CDR3 has 14 amino acids. V was pared by 7 bases and J by 0 bases, with 14 bases between. Looked up from germline, CDR1 is SGHRS and CDR2 is YFSETQ. CDR3 sequence (DNA): TGCGCCAGCGCTCCAGACAGCTTCTCCTACGAGCAGTACTTC. This sequence encodes CASAPDSFSYEQYF.

This clonotype turned up a few times. The V and J genes are TRBV11-2 and TRBJ1-2; no clear D. Trimming took 1 base from V and 3 from J, leaving 3 bases between them. This CDR3 comprises 12 residues. Germline V gene data show CDR1 as SGHAT and CDR2 as FQNNGV. The CDR3 nucleotides read TGTGCCAGCAGCTTAGTGGACTATGGCTACACCTTC. It is translated as CASSLVDYGYTF. The whole variable domain, filled in from reference TRBV11-2 and TRBJ1-2, reads EAGVAQSPRYKIIEKRQSVAFWCNPISGHATLYWYQQILGQGPKLLIQFQNNGVVDDSQLPKDRFSAERLKGVDSTLKIQPAKLEDSAVYLCASSLVDYGYTFGSGTRLTVV.

There are a few counts of this clonotype. The chain recombines TRBV28 with TRBJ2-7, with D unclear. Trimming left V 3 bases short and J 6 bases short, with 12 bases between. This CDR3 region has 13 residues. The germline gives CDR1 MDHEN, CDR2 SYDVKM. As DNA, the CDR3 is TGTGCCAGCAGTTTTTCCAGGTACGGCGAGCAGTACTTC. Its protein is CASSFSRYGEQYF.

The rearrangement joins TRBV23-1 to TRBJ2-1; D may be TRBD2 (5 bases). TRBV23-1 carries the ORF label, with uncertain function. Trimming pared 0 bases from V and 8 bases from J, leaving 11 bases between. This CDR3 has 14 residues. The CDR3 loop reads CASSQSRGLDEQFF. CDR3 bases: TGCGCCAGCAGTCAATCACGGGGATTAGATGAGCAGTTCTTC.

The table lists this clonotype with a few counts. V and J are TRBV12-3 or TRBV12-4 and TRBJ2-7, with no clear D. Trimming left V 8 bases short and J 2 bases short, with 13 bases between. The CDR3 extends over 13 amino acids. CDR3 sequence (DNA): TGTGCCAGCTCGCGGCAGCCCGCCTACGAGCAGTACGTC. Its translation: CASSRQPAYEQYV.

In its sample, this clonotype was seen a few times. V usage is TRBV3-1 and J usage is TRBJ1-1; tentatively, D is TRBD1 (5 bases). V dropped 0 bases and J dropped 3 bases, with 11 bases sitting between them. Germline CDR1 and CDR2: LGHDT and YNNKEL (reference sequence). This CDR3 region has 15 residues. The CDR3 is CASSQDWGEYTEAFF. CDR3 DNA sequence: TGTGCCAGCAGCCAAGATTGGGGGGAGTACACTGAAGCTTTCTTT.

CDR3 coding DNA: TGTGCCAGCAGCGTGAGTAGAATCAATGAGCAGTTCTTC. Its translation is CASSVSRINEQFF. The chain employs TRBV9 and TRBJ2-1; D gene uncertain. Looked up from germline, CDR1 is SGDLS and CDR2 is YYNGEE. V was shortened by 2 bases and J by 6 bases, with 9 bases between the two germline ends. This CDR3 is built from 13 residues.

This chain joins TRBV9 and TRBJ2-6, with a tentative D call TRBD1 (6 bases). The ends were cut back, 4 bases at V and 0 bases at J, with 17 bases in the middle. From germline, CDR1 is SGDLS and CDR2 YYNGEE. This CDR3 has 18 residues. This CDR3 reads CASSFGQLKASGANVLTF. The CDR3 DNA reads TGTGCCAGCAGCTTCGGACAGTTAAAAGCCTCTGGGGCCAACGTCCTGACTTTC.

J is TRBJ1-2 and V is TRBV5-1; D not resolved. CDR3 length equals 15 residues. The ends were cut back, 0 bases at V and 0 bases at J, with 9 bases in the middle. Germline V gene lookup returns CDR1 SGHRS and CDR2 YFSETQ. The CDR3 nucleotides read TGCGCCAGCAGCTTGGCCCCGGGAGCTAACTATGGCTACACCTTC. It yields the protein CASSLAPGANYGYTF.

V and J are TRBV5-5 and TRBJ2-1, with no clear D. This CDR3 contains 15 residues. Trimming took off 2 bases at V and 4 bases at J, with 13 bases between the two ends. The germline V gene encodes CDR1 SGHKS and CDR2 YYEKEE (reference sequence). The CDR3 sequence is CASSLGIASYNEQFF. In nucleotides, the CDR3 is TGTGCCAGCAGCTTAGGAATAGCTTCGTACAATGAGCAGTTCTTC.

The chain has TRBV6-1 and TRBJ2-2, with 7 bases fitting TRBD2. The CDR3 contains 15 residues. Per germline, CDR1 MNHNS and CDR2 SASEGT. Trimming took 6 bases from V and 0 from J; bases not matched to a gene: 4. The CDR3 protein is CASSWGGANTGELFF. CDR3 nucleotides: TGTGCCAGCAGCTGGGGAGGGGCGAACACCGGGGAGCTGTTTTTT.

The V and J genes are TRBV20-1 and TRBJ2-7, with 8 bases identical to TRBD2. The CDR3 has 15 amino acids. Trimming cost V 6 bases and J 0 bases; bases outside gene matches: 10. CDR1 and CDR2 from the germline V gene are DFQATT and SNEGSKA (reference sequence). Here the CDR3 DNA reads TGCAGTGCCACTAGTAGCGGGGAAAGCTCCTACGAGCAGTACTTC. It encodes CSATSSGESSYEQYF.